The source of this TCR beta chain is a study of CD8+ T cells in alopecia areata. For the study at large: The study gave tofacitinib for 6 to 18 months, then 6 months off drug.

Reverse transcribed after extraction, RNA yielded cDNA as the sequencing template. Measured with immunoSEQ multiplex PCR; TCRdb has only the in-frame clones, and not every one. The sample includes roughly 200,000 clones, over 55% of them seen just once. Punch biopsies of lesional scalp, plus peripheral blood, were taken from alopecia areata patients. With respect to this clone: The antigen is unknown.

Notes on the study in general: Sequencing of scalp samples also includes resident alphabeta T cells from normal skin. Higher clonality and more expanded CD8+ clones appeared in lesional than normal scalp.

Sequencing was performed on CD4+ T cells sorted from blood, taken at week 0. This clonotype originated in a human donor with alopecia areata.

CDR3 DNA sequence: TGTGCTAGTGGTTTAGCTCGAACAGGGGACGGGCAGCCCCAGCATTTT. It is translated as CASGLARTGDGQPQHF. This chain connects TRBV12-5 to TRBJ1-5, with TRBD1 identical over 7 bases. Germline lookup yields CDR1 LGHNT and CDR2 FRNRAP. V shed 3 bases and J 7 bases; nucleotides not matched to a gene: 12. CDR3 size: 16 residues.